The 21 T cell receptor beta chains in this list originate from one sample, sequenced in a study of blood T cell repertoires in COVID-19. The table came from immunoSEQ multiplex PCR; TCRdb's copy has only in-frame clones and leaves some out. This sample has 150,000 to 250,000 clones, with roughly 90% found just once. Sequencing was performed on PBMCs or T cells enriched from blood (not recorded which). The source of these receptors is a woman in her 30s who had recovered from COVID-19.

The V call is TRBV12-5, the J call TRBJ1-6; 8 bases line up with TRBD1. The CDR3 contains 16 residues. From germline, CDR1 is LGHNT and CDR2 FRNRAP. J gave up 9 bases and V 7 bases, and 14 bases lay outside the gene matches. CDR3 DNA: TGTGCTAGTGCTCCAGGGGGCGCCGGTATTGCTTCACCCCTCCACTTT. Translation: CASAPGGAGIASPLHF.

This clone has just a few counts. The CDR3 protein is CASSSTRDFTDTQYF. The DNA of the CDR3 is TGTGCCAGCAGCTCCACCCGGGACTTCACAGATACGCAGTATTTT. V usage is TRBV7-9 and J usage is TRBJ2-3, with D possibly being TRBD2 (6 bases). CDR1 and CDR2 from the germline V gene are SEHNR and FQNEAQ (reference sequence). This CDR3 has 15 residues. V was shortened by 4 bases and J by 2 bases, with 13 bases between the two germline ends.

The gene calls are TRBV10-2 and TRBJ2-2; tentative D call: TRBD1 (5 bases). Germline CDR1 WSHSY, CDR2 SAAADI. This CDR3 region has 13 residues. The V end lost 6 bases, the J end lost 1 base, and 6 bases lay between the germline ends. Here the CDR3 reads CASRTVNTGELFF. As DNA, the CDR3 is TGCGCCAGCAGGACAGTGAACACCGGGGAGCTGTTTTTT.

The chain is built from TRBV18 and TRBJ2-1; TRBD1 is a possible D gene (6 bases). In germline, CDR1 is KGHSH, CDR2 LQKENI. This CDR3 contains 19 residues. Trimming cost V 2 bases and J 4 bases, with 24 bases left between them. The CDR3 DNA follows: TGTGCCAGCTCACCAAGGGACAAAGGGGTCCGGGGTGGATACAATGAGCAGTTCTTC. It translates to CASSPRDKGVRGGYNEQFF.

The CDR3 sequence: CAWSGGVWELFF. For the CDR3, the DNA is TGTGCCTGGAGTGGCGGCGTCTGGGAGCTGTTTTTT. This sequence joins TRBV30 and TRBJ2-2; no reliable D call. Germline CDR1 and CDR2: GTSNPN and SVGIG (reference sequence). The germline V and J ends were trimmed by 1 base and 9 bases, with 9 bases remaining between them. The length of the CDR3 is 12 residues.

The gene calls are TRBV5-1 and TRBJ2-5; D is unclear. In germline, CDR1 is SGHRS, CDR2 YFSETQ. The V end lost 0 bases, the J end lost 5 bases, and 5 bases lay between the germline ends. The length of the CDR3 is 12 residues. CDR3 nucleotide sequence: TGCGCCAGCAGCTTGGCCGGGGAGACCCAGTACTTC. Its protein product is CASSLAGETQYF. Full variable domain (outside the CDR3, taken from reference TRBV5-1 and TRBJ2-5): KAGVTQTPRYLIKTRGQQVTLSCSPISGHRSVSWYQQTPGQGLQFLFEYFSETQRNKGNFPGRFSGRQFSNSRSEMNVSTLELGDSALYLCASSLAGETQYFGPGTRLLVL.

This clone was found once. This chain uses TRBV6-5 with TRBJ2-2; D is perhaps TRBD1 (5 bases). Looked up from germline, CDR1 is MNHEY and CDR2 is SVGAGI. The V end lost 7 bases, the J end lost 2 bases, and 8 bases lay between the germline ends. The length of the CDR3 is 13 residues. The CDR3 region is CASTTANTGELFF. The CDR3 region has the DNA TGTGCCAGCACGACAGCAAACACCGGGGAGCTGTTTTTT.

A remark on this clone: The sample has other DNA sequences that encode this CDR3 too. The chain uses TRBV7-3 and TRBJ2-1; 9 positions match TRBD2. This CDR3 has 13 residues. The junction had 4 bases not matched to a gene; V was cut back by 5 bases and J by 8 bases. Per germline, CDR1 SGHTA and CDR2 FQGTGA. This CDR3 reads CASSPVAGDEQFF. CDR3 sequence (DNA): TGTGCCAGCAGCCCCGTAGCGGGAGATGAGCAGTTCTTC.

This clone is a singleton in its sample. V gene TRBV19 combines with J gene TRBJ1-1; a possible D gene is TRBD1 (6 bases). V gave up 3 bases and J gave up 6 bases, with 17 bases separating them. From germline, CDR1 is LNHDA and CDR2 SQIVND (reference sequence). The CDR3 totals 15 residues. CDR3 sequence reads: CASSILRGGSAEAFF. CDR3 DNA: TGTGCCAGTAGTATTTTGAGGGGGGGAAGCGCTGAAGCTTTCTTT.

This chain uses TRBV7-9 with TRBJ1-4, with 7 positions matching TRBD1. The CDR3 length is 14 residues. J gave up 7 bases and V 1 base, and 3 bases lay outside the gene matches. CDR1 is SEHNR, CDR2 FQNEAQ, per germline (reference sequence). In DNA, the CDR3 is TGTGCCAGCAGCTTAGGTGGGACAGTTGAAAAACTGTTTTTT. Translated: CASSLGGTVEKLFF.

The V call is TRBV18, the J call TRBJ1-3; D gene ambiguous. V lost 2 bases to trimming and J lost 8 bases, with 10 bases between them. The CDR3 loop spans 13 amino acids. Germline V gene sequence: CDR1 KGHSH, CDR2 LQKENI. The CDR3 loop reads CASSPRGLDTIYF. The CDR3 DNA reads as TGTGCCAGCTCACCAAGAGGCCTGGACACCATATATTTT.

This chain uses TRBV30 with TRBJ1-3; no reliable D call. Germline V lookup: CDR1 GTSNPN, CDR2 SVGIG (reference sequence). Deletions cut 0 bases from V and 0 bases from J, with 9 bases between. The CDR3 extends over 15 amino acids. The DNA for the CDR3 is TGTGCCTGGAGTGTGCAGGCGACCTCTGGAAACACCATATATTTT. Translated: CAWSVQATSGNTIYF.

This chain links TRBV11-1 with TRBJ2-5, with D tentatively TRBD2 (5 bases). CDR3 length: 14 amino acids. The germline CDR1 and CDR2 sequences are SGHAT and FQDESV (reference sequence). The V end lost 5 bases, the J end lost 5 bases, and 15 bases lay between the germline ends. The CDR3 loop reads CASSLSARGETQYF. CDR3 DNA sequence: TGTGCCAGCAGCCTCTCCGCGCGAGGGGAGACCCAGTACTTC.

This clone appeared once. The rearrangement links TRBV21-1 to TRBJ2-2; the table's D call, TRBD2, has no DNA check behind it. TRBV21-1 is listed as a pseudogene. This CDR3 contains 17 residues. CDR3 bases: TGTGCCAGCAGCGAGGCCGGCCCCAGAGGGAACACCGGGGAGCTGTTTTTT. Translating gives CASSEAGPRGNTGELFF.

V and J are TRBV6-4 and TRBJ1-6; TRBD1 agrees at 8 bases. CDR1 is MRHNA, CDR2 SNTAGT, per germline. V shed 2 bases, J shed 8 bases, and the junction held 5 bases outside the gene matches. The length of the CDR3 is 15 residues. The CDR3 region has the DNA TGTGCCAGCAGTGACACCGGGACAGGATATTCACCCCTCCACTTT. Translated, it gives CASSDTGTGYSPLHF.

This clone was detected only a few times. This chain connects TRBV25-1 to TRBJ1-5, with no clear D. Trimming took 3 bases from V and 0 from J, leaving 9 bases between them. Germline assignment: CDR1 MGHDK and CDR2 SYGVNS. This CDR3 spans 15 amino acids. CDR3 region: CASSDNTYSNQPQHF. Here the CDR3 DNA reads TGTGCCAGCAGTGACAATACCTATAGCAATCAGCCCCAGCATTTT.

This rearrangement joins TRBV5-1 to TRBJ1-2; 10 bases map to TRBD1. The J segment lost 5 bases and the V segment lost 4 bases, leaving 5 bases of the junction unmatched. Germline CDR1 reads SGHRS; CDR2 reads YFSETQ. The CDR3 runs to 14 residues. CDR3 residues: CASSTPGQGYGYTF. The CDR3 DNA follows: TGCGCCAGCAGCACACCGGGACAGGGGTATGGCTACACCTTC.

The rearrangement links TRBV11-3 to TRBJ1-5; possibly TRBD1 for D (6 bases). The CDR3 loop spans 13 amino acids. With 4 bases removed from V and 8 bases from J, the gap between germline ends came to 12 bases. CDR1 is SGHNT, CDR2 YENEEA, per germline. DNA of the CDR3: TGTGCCAGCAGCTCACAAACAGGGAAGCCCCAGCATTTT. It encodes CASSSQTGKPQHF.

The V gene is TRBV9, the J gene TRBJ1-3; tentative D call: TRBD1 (6 bases). This CDR3 is built from 15 residues. Germline CDR1 SGDLS, CDR2 YYNGEE. V was trimmed by 4 bases and J by 4 bases, leaving 15 bases between them. In DNA form, the CDR3 reads TGTGCCAGCAGCAAGCAGGGGCTCCCCGGAAACACCATATATTTT. Translated: CASSKQGLPGNTIYF.

V usage is TRBV7-9 and J usage is TRBJ1-1; 7 nucleotides match TRBD1. Germline assignment: CDR1 SEHNR and CDR2 FQNEAQ (reference sequence). CDR3 length: 15 residues. With 2 bases clipped from V and 1 base from J, the junction kept 4 bases outside the gene matches. Here the CDR3 reads CASSLNGDRNTEAFF. The CDR3, as DNA: TGTGCCAGCAGCTTAAATGGGGACAGGAACACTGAAGCTTTCTTT.

V is TRBV14 and J is TRBJ1-6, with unresolved D. This CDR3 spans 14 amino acids. The germline V gene has CDR1 SGHDN and CDR2 FVKESK. Trimming removed 4 bases at V and 9 bases at J, with 13 bases between. The CDR3 DNA is TGTGCCAGCAGCCTTGGACTCGACGGTTCACCCCTCCACTTT. Its translation: CASSLGLDGSPLHF.